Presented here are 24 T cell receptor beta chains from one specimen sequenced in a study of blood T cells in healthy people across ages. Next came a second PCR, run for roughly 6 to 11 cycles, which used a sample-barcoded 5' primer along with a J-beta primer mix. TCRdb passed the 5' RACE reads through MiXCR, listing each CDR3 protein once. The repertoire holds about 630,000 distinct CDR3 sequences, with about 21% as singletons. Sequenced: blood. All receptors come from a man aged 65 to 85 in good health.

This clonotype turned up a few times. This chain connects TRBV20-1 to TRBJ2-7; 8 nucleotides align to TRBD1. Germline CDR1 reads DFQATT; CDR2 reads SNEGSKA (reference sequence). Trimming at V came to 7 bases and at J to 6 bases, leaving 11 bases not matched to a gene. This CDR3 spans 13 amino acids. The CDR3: CSGEDRARLEQYF. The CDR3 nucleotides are TGCAGTGGGGAGGACAGGGCAAGGCTCGAGCAGTACTTC.

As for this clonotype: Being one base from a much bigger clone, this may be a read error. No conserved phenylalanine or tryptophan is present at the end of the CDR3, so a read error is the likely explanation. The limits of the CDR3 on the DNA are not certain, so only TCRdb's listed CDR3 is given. This CDR3 is CASSKALAVSYEQYL. V is TRBV21-1 and J is TRBJ2-7; TRBD2 was called by the table and not checked on the DNA. TRBV21-1 is designated a pseudogene. The CDR3 has 15 residues if both end residues are counted.

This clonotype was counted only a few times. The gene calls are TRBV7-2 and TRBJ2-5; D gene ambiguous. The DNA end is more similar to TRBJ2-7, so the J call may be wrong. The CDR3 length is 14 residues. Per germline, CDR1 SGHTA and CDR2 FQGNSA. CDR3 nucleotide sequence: TGTGCCAGCAGCTTAGTAGGCGTAGCCGACGAGCAGTACTTC. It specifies CASSLVGVADEQYF.

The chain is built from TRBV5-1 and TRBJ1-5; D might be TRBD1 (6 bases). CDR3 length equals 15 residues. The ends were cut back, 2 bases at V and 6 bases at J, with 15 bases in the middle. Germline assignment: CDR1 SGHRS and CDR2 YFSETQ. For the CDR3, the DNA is TGCGCCAGCAGCTTTAATGGGGGGCTCGGTCAGCCCCAGCATTTT. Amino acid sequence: CASSFNGGLGQPQHF.

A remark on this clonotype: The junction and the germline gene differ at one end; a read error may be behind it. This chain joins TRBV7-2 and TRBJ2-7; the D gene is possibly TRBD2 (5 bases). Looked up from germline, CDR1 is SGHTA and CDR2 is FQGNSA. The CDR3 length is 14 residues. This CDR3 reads CGSSSPGNSHEQYF. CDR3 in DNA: TGTGGCAGCAGCTCGCCGGGGAACTCGCACGAGCAGTACTTC.

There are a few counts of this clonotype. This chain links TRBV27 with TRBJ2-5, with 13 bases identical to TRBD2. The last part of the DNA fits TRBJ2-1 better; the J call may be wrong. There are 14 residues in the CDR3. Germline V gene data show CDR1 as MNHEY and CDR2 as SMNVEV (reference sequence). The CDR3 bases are TGTGCCAGTCAGGGACTAGCGGGATACAATGAGCAGTTCTTC. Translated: CASQGLAGYNEQFF.

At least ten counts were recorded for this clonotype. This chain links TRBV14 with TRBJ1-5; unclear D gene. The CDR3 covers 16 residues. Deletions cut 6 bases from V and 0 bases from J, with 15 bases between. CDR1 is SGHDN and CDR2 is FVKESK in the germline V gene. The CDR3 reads CASRRQAGYSNQPQHF. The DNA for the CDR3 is TGTGCCAGCAGACGCCAGGCCGGTTATAGCAATCAGCCCCAGCATTTT.

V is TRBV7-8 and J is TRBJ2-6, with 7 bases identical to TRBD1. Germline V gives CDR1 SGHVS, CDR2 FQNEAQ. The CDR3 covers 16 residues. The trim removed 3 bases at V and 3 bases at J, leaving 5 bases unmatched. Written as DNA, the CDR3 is TGTGCCAGCAGCTTCATAGGGGACAGTGGGGCCAACGTCCTGACTTTC. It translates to CASSFIGDSGANVLTF.

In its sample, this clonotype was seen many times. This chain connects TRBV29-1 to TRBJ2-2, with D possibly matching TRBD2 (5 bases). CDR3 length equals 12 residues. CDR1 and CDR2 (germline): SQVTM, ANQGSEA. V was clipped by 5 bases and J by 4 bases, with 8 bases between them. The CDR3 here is CSVRGGTGELFF. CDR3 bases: TGCAGCGTTCGGGGTGGCACCGGGGAGCTGTTTTTT.

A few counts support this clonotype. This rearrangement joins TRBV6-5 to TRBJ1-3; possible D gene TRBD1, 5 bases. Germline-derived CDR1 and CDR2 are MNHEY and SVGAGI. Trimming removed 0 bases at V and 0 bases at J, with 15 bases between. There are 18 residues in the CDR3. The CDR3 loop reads CASSYSRPRTSSGNTIYF. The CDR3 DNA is TGTGCCAGCAGTTACTCGAGACCTCGGACAAGCTCTGGAAACACCATATATTTT.

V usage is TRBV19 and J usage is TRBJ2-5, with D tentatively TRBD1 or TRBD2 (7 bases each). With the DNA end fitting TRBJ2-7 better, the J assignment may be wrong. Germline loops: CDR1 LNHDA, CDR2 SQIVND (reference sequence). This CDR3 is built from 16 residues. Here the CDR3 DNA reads TGTGCCAGTAGTATGGGAGGGACAGCTCCGAGGCACGAGCAGTACTTC. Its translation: CASSMGGTAPRHEQYF.

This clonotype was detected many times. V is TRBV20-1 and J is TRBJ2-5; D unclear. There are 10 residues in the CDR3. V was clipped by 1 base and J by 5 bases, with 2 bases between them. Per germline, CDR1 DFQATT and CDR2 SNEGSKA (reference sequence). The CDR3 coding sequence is TGCAGTGCTAGAGGGGAGACCCAGTACTTC. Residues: CSARGETQYF.

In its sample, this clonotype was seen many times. The CDR3 region has the DNA TGTGCCAGCAGCCTCGGGGGAGGAGTCTACAATGAGCAGTTCTTC. Protein: CASSLGGGVYNEQFF. The chain uses TRBV12-3 or TRBV12-4 and TRBJ2-1, with D perhaps matching TRBD2 (6 bases). Trimming pared 6 bases from V and 3 bases from J, leaving 15 bases between. The CDR3 consists of 15 residues.

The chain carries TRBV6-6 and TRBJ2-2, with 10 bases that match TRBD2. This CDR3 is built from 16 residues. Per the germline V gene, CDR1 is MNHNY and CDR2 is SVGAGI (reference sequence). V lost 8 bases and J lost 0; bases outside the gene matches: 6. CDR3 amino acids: CASGGLALANTGELFF. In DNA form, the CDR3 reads TGTGCCAGCGGGGGACTAGCGCTCGCGAACACCGGGGAGCTGTTTTTT.

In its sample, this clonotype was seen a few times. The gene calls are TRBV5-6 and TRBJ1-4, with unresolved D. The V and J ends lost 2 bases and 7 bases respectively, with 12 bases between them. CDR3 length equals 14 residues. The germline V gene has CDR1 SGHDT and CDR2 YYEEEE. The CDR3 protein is CASSFGGVVEKLFF. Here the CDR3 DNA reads TGTGCCAGCAGCTTTGGCGGAGTTGTTGAAAAACTGTTTTTT.

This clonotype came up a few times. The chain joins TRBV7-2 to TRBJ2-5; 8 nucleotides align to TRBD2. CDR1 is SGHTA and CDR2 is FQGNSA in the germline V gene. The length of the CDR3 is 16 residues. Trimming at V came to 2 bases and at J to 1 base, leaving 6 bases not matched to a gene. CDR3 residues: CASSLISREGQETQYF. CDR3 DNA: TGTGCCAGCAGCTTAATCTCCCGGGAGGGCCAAGAGACCCAGTACTTC. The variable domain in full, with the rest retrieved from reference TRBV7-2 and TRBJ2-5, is GAGVSQSPSNKVTEKGKDVELRCDPISGHTALYWYRQSLGQGLEFLIYFQGNSAPDKSGLPSDRFSAERTGGSVSTLTIQRTQQEDSAVYLCASSLISREGQETQYFGPGTRLLVL.

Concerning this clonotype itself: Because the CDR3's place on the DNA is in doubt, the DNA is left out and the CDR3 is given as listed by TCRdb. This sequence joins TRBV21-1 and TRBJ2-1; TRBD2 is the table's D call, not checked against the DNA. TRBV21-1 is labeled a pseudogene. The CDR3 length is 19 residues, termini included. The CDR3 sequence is CASSTSGTSGTFTYNEQFF.

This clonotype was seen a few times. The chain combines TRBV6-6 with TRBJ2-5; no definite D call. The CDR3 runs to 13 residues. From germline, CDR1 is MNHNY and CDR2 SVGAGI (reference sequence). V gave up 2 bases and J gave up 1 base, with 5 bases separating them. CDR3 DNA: TGTGCCAGCAGTTACGGGGTCCAAGAGACCCAGTACTTC. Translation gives CASSYGVQETQYF.

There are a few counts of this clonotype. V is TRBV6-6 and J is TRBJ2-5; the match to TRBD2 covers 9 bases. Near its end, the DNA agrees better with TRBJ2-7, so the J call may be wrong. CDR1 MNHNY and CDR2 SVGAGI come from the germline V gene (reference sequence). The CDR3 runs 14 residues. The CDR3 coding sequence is TGTGCCAGCAGTTCTAGCGGGATGGCCTACGAGCAGTACTTC. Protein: CASSSSGMAYEQYF.

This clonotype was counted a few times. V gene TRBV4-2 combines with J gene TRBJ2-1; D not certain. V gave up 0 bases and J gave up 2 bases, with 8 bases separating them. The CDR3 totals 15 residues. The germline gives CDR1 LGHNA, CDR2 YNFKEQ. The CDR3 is CASSQESSPYNEQFF. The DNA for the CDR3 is TGTGCCAGCAGCCAAGAATCGTCACCCTACAATGAGCAGTTCTTC.

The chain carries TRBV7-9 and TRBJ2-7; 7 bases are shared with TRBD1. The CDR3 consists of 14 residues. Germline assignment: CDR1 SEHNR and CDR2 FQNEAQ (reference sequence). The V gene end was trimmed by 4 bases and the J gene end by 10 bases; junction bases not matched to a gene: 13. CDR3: CASSYLGTAESQYF. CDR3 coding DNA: TGTGCCAGCAGCTATCTCGGGACAGCGGAGTCCCAGTACTTC.

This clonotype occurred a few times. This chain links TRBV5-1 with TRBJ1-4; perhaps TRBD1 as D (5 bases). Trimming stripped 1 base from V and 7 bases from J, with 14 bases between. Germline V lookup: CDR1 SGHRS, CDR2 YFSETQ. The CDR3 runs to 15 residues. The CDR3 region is CASSLRGGRGEKLFF. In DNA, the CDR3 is TGCGCCAGCAGCTTGAGGGGCGGAAGGGGTGAAAAACTGTTTTTT.

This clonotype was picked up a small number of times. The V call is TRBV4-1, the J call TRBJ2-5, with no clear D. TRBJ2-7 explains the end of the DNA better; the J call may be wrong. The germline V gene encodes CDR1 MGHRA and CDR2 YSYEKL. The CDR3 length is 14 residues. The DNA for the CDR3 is TGCGCCAGCAGCCAAGAACACGGAACCTACGAGCAGTACTTC. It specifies CASSQEHGTYEQYF.

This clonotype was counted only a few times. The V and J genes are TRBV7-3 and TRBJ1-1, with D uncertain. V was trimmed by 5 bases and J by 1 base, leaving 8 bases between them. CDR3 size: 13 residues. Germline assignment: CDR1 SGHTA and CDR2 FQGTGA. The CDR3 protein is CASSTDGNTEAFF. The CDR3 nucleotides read TGTGCCAGCAGCACCGACGGGAACACTGAAGCTTTCTTT.